A selection of T cell receptor beta chains follows, all from one sample in a study of blood T cell repertoires in COVID-19. Produced via immunoSEQ multiplex PCR; TCRdb's table is partial and in-frame only. The table has some 150,000 clones, 84% seen once. Sequencing input: PBMCs or T cells enriched from blood (not recorded which). All receptors come from a woman between 50 and 59 years old who had been exposed to COVID-19. Each CDR3 is given with its conserved first and last residue. The D gene is left open where the match is weak. The size of a clone is reported for some rows only, either as once, few or many, or as a class for expanded clones.

d_gene	v_gene	j_gene	abundance	CDR3aa	CDR3nt
TRBD2	TRBV5-1	TRBJ2-1	-	CASSWAGGALNNEQFF	TGCGCCAGCAGCTGGGCCGGGGGGGCTCTTAACAATGAGCAGTTCTTC
-	TRBV10-3	TRBJ1-5	-	CAISLSLNQPQHF	TGTGCCATCAGCCTATCGCTTAATCAGCCCCAGCATTTT
-	TRBV29-1	TRBJ2-3	-	CSAPRADTQYF	TGCAGCGCCCCACGCGCAGATACGCAGTATTTT
-	TRBV9	TRBJ1-5	many	CASSVGAGLGSLEPQHF	TGTGCCAGCAGCGTAGGGGCAGGCCTGGGGAGCTTGGAGCCCCAGCATTTT
TRBD2	TRBV7-6	TRBJ2-5	once	CASSFRTPTSGGETQYF	TGTGCCAGCAGCTTCAGGACCCCGACTAGCGGGGGGGAGACCCAGTACTTC
-	TRBV7-2	TRBJ2-1	-	CASSLAYSYYNEQFF	TGTGCCAGCAGCTTAGCTTACTCCTACTACAATGAGCAGTTCTTC
-	TRBV10-3	TRBJ2-7	few	CATRTGYEQYF	TGTGCCACGAGAACAGGGTACGAGCAGTACTTC
-	TRBV7-2	TRBJ2-7	-	CASSLVGFSEQYF	TGTGCCAGCAGCTTAGTGGGCTTCTCCGAGCAGTACTTC
-	TRBV7-2	TRBJ1-1	-	CASSLGGGRGTEAFF	TGTGCCAGCAGCCTAGGGGGGGGGCGCGGCACTGAAGCTTTCTTT
TRBD1	TRBV7-2	TRBJ2-5	-	CASSPNGQGAETQYF	TGTGCCAGCAGCCCAAACGGACAGGGAGCAGAGACCCAGTACTTC
TRBD2	TRBV10-2	TRBJ2-2	-	CATLVGLAAANTGELFF	TGCGCCACCCTCGTTGGACTAGCTGCTGCGAACACCGGGGAGCTGTTTTTT
-	TRBV7-9	TRBJ2-7	few	CASSLTIGSGEQYF	TGTGCCAGCAGCTTAACCATTGGCTCGGGAGAGCAGTACTTC
-	TRBV5-5	TRBJ2-5	-	CASRSGPHQETQYF	TGTGCCAGCAGGTCGGGTCCCCATCAAGAGACCCAGTACTTC
-	TRBV5-8	TRBJ2-7	-	CASRLTGTYEQYF	TGTGCCAGCAGACTGACAGGTACCTACGAGCAGTACTTC
-	TRBV19	TRBJ1-1	-	CASSIDLRNTEAFF	TGTGCCAGTAGTATAGATCTGAGGAACACTGAAGCTTTCTTT
-	TRBV5-1	TRBJ2-7	-	CASYETNYEQYF	TGCGCCAGCTATGAGACTAACTACGAGCAGTACTTC
-	TRBV28	TRBJ1-5	-	CASTRDPNQPQHF	TGTGCCAGCACCAGGGATCCCAATCAGCCCCAGCATTTT
TRBD1	TRBV2	TRBJ1-4	-	CASSTGQGREKLFF	TGTGCCAGCAGTACCGGACAGGGGAGAGAAAAACTGTTTTTT
-	TRBV5-4	TRBJ2-1	-	CASSLGQSSSYNEQFF	TGTGCCAGCAGCTTGGGACAGTCTAGCTCCTACAATGAGCAGTTCTTC
-	TRBV19	TRBJ1-2	few	CASNKPGQTYGYTF	TGTGCCAGTAACAAACCAGGACAGACTTATGGCTACACCTTC
-	TRBV13	TRBJ2-3	-	CASSSTTGRSTDTQYF	TGTGCCAGCAGCTCCACCACAGGGAGATCCACAGATACGCAGTATTTT
TRBD1	TRBV30	TRBJ2-2	-	CACPGTGLATGELFF	TGTGCCTGTCCCGGGACAGGGCTCGCCACCGGGGAGCTGTTTTTT
TRBD1	TRBV10-3	TRBJ2-7	many	CAISTSTGGAGYEQYF	TGTGCCATCAGTACCTCGACAGGGGGCGCGGGGTACGAGCAGTACTTC
TRBD2	TRBV18	TRBJ2-1	-	CASSTEGSSGSAGRQFF	TGTGCCAGCTCAACAGAAGGGTCTAGCGGGAGTGCTGGGCGACAGTTCTTC
-	TRBV27	TRBJ2-3	-	CASSLPGGTDTQYF	TGTGCCAGCAGTTTACCGGGTGGCACAGATACGCAGTATTTT
TRBD1	TRBV6-5	TRBJ1-6	-	CASRGTGVDSPLHF	TGTGCCAGCAGGGGGACAGGGGTAGACTCACCCCTCCACTTT
-	TRBV11-3	TRBJ2-1	-	CASSLTGNPYNEQFF	TGTGCCAGCAGCTTAACAGGGAACCCCTACAATGAGCAGTTCTTC
TRBD1	TRBV15	TRBJ2-7	-	CATSTDRGEYEQYF	TGTGCCACCAGCACGGACAGGGGGGAGTACGAGCAGTACTTC
-	TRBV7-6	TRBJ1-3	-	CASSSRQGLSGNTIYF	TGTGCCAGCAGCTCCCGACAAGGACTCTCTGGAAACACCATATATTTT
-	TRBV2	TRBJ2-3	many	CASSVTRADTQYF	TGTGCCAGCAGTGTGACCAGGGCAGATACGCAGTATTTT
TRBD1	TRBV9	TRBJ1-6	-	CASSVDPGTGGAYNSPLHF	TGTGCCAGCAGCGTAGACCCCGGGACAGGGGGAGCCTATAATTCACCCCTCCACTTT
-	TRBV19	TRBJ1-5	-	CASGGGRRDQPQHF	TGTGCCAGTGGGGGGGGGAGGCGTGATCAGCCCCAGCATTTT
-	TRBV4-1	TRBJ2-5	-	CASSQVGGPETQYF	TGCGCCAGCAGCCAAGTGGGGGGGCCGGAGACCCAGTACTTC
TRBD1	TRBV10-3	TRBJ2-3	-	CAISGQGYTQYF	TGTGCCATCAGTGGACAGGGCTATACGCAGTATTTT
-	TRBV12-3/TRBV12-4	TRBJ1-5	-	CASSPFENQPQHF	TGTGCCAGCAGTCCATTTGAGAATCAGCCCCAGCATTTT
-	TRBV30	TRBJ1-4	few	CARRGFNEKLFF	TGTGCCCGGCGGGGTTTTAATGAAAAACTGTTTTTT
-	TRBV6-2/TRBV6-3	TRBJ1-5	-	CASSYRGGRQPQHF	TGTGCCAGCAGTTACAGGGGGGGACGGCAGCCCCAGCATTTT
-	TRBV7-2	TRBJ1-1	-	CASLGGGNTEAFF	TGTGCCAGCTTGGGGGGTGGGAACACTGAAGCTTTCTTT
-	TRBV19	TRBJ2-7	-	CASREARGPYEQYF	TGTGCCAGTAGAGAGGCAAGGGGCCCCTACGAGCAGTACTTC
TRBD2	TRBV19	TRBJ2-1	-	CASSGLAGAYNEQFF	TGTGCCAGTAGTGGACTAGCGGGAGCTTACAATGAGCAGTTCTTC
-	TRBV11-3	TRBJ2-5	-	CASSLDRGGVETQYF	TGTGCCAGCAGCTTAGATCGCGGAGGCGTAGAGACCCAGTACTTC
-	TRBV5-1	TRBJ1-1	-	CASSPMAGRGITEAFF	TGCGCCAGCAGCCCGATGGCAGGAAGGGGTATTACTGAAGCTTTCTTT
-	TRBV7-6	TRBJ1-3	-	CASSSTPGSGQNTIYF	TGTGCCAGCAGCTCAACGCCGGGGAGCGGCCAAAACACCATATATTTT
-	TRBV15	TRBJ2-6	once	CATSRDPPPLDRANVLTF	TGTGCCACCAGCAGAGACCCCCCCCCACTCGACAGGGCCAACGTCCTGACTTTC
TRBD2	TRBV12-5	TRBJ2-7	once	CAREGLAGVGAYEQYF	TGTGCCAGAGAGGGACTAGCGGGAGTTGGGGCCTACGAGCAGTACTTC
TRBD1	TRBV4-1	TRBJ1-2	few	CASSQDMAGQLAGYTF	TGCGCCAGCAGCCAAGATATGGCGGGACAGTTAGCTGGCTACACCTTC
-	TRBV11-2	TRBJ1-5	few	CASSLRSGNQPQHF	TGTGCCAGCAGCTTACGAAGCGGTAATCAGCCCCAGCATTTT
-	TRBV29-1	TRBJ1-2	-	CSVAYRVDYGYTF	TGCAGCGTCGCGTACAGGGTCGACTATGGCTACACCTTC